Shown below are 8 T cell receptor beta chains from a single sample sequenced in a study of T cell repertoires in cytomegalovirus infection. TCRdb called the reads again in MiXCR, with one record for every CDR3 protein. The sample holds more than 200,000 distinct CDR3 sequences, 8% to 9.5% seen once. The sequencing sample was made of PBMCs. The receptors derive from a human donor in good health (CMV status not recorded). Some clones in this sample may be carry-over from other donors' samples.

This clonotype turned up a few times. V and J are TRBV18 and TRBJ2-1; possibly TRBD2 for D (6 bases). The V end lost 5 bases, the J end lost 2 bases, and 13 bases lay between the germline ends. Germline V gives CDR1 KGHSH, CDR2 LQKENI. The CDR3 has 15 residues. The CDR3 coding sequence is TGTGCCAGCTCATCAAGCGGGCTAACCTACAATGAGCAGTTCTTC. Its protein is CASSSSGLTYNEQFF.

This chain connects TRBV6-2 or TRBV6-3 to TRBJ2-7, with 8 positions matching TRBD1. Trimming took 7 bases from V and 4 from J; bases not matched to a gene: 9. The CDR3 length is 14 residues. CDR1 and CDR2 (germline): MNHEY, SVGEGT. The chain's CDR3 is CASTTRTGRYEQYF. CDR3 bases: TGTGCCAGCACCACAAGGACAGGGAGGTACGAGCAGTACTTC.

The table lists this clonotype with a few counts. A read error may explain this, as a much larger clone is one base away. This sequence joins TRBV7-2 and TRBJ1-4; TRBD1 agrees at 10 bases. This CDR3 contains 14 residues. Trimming at V came to 5 bases and at J to 6 bases, leaving 3 bases not matched to a gene. Germline assignment: CDR1 SGHTA and CDR2 FQGNSA. CDR3 bases: TGTGCCAGCAGCCGGGGACAGGGGTATGAAAAACTGTTTTTT. Amino acid sequence: CASSRGQGYEKLFF.

This clonotype came up many times. The chain carries TRBV7-2 and TRBJ1-5, with TRBD1 matching over 7 bases. Germline CDR1 is SGHTA and CDR2 is FQGNSA. V shed 1 base and J 6 bases; nucleotides not matched to a gene: 6. This CDR3 has 15 amino acids. CDR3 residues: CASSLDGQASQPQHF. The CDR3 coding sequence is TGTGCCAGCAGCTTAGACGGACAGGCGAGTCAGCCCCAGCATTTT.

This clonotype was recorded at least ten times. The chain has TRBV7-9 and TRBJ1-5; 11 nucleotides line up with TRBD1. V trimming: 1 base; J trimming: 7 bases; junction bases outside the gene matches: 12. This CDR3 has 18 amino acids. Germline CDR1 reads SEHNR; CDR2 reads FQNEAQ (reference sequence). The CDR3 here is CASSLGGGQGALRQPQHF. CDR3 bases: TGTGCCAGCAGCTTAGGGGGTGGACAGGGGGCCTTACGGCAGCCCCAGCATTTT.

This clonotype has at least ten counts. This rearrangement joins TRBV6-2 or TRBV6-3 to TRBJ2-1; 10 bases are a match to TRBD2. Germline trimming cut 1 base from V and 1 base from J; bases unmatched to any gene: 7. CDR3 length: 18 amino acids. CDR1 and CDR2 (germline): MNHEY, SVGEGT. The CDR3 loop is CASSYWLAGVPSYNEQFF. The CDR3 DNA reads as TGTGCCAGCAGTTACTGGCTAGCGGGGGTACCTTCCTACAATGAGCAGTTCTTC.

This clonotype was detected many times. The chain combines TRBV7-2 with TRBJ2-4; TRBD2 agrees at 7 bases. The CDR3 length is 14 residues. Germline CDR1 SGHTA, CDR2 FQGNSA. After removal of 1 base from V and 11 bases from J, the junction contained 8 bases not matched to a gene. The CDR3 DNA follows: TGTGCCAGCAGCTTAGTTTTAGCCCGGGAGGTTCAGTACTTC. Its translation: CASSLVLAREVQYF.

The chain uses TRBV6-2 or TRBV6-3 and TRBJ1-1; D not certain. The CDR3 runs 16 residues. The V and J ends lost 0 bases and 1 base respectively, with 12 bases between them. The germline V gene encodes CDR1 MNHEY and CDR2 SVGEGT. CDR3 in amino acids: CASSYSVPDWNTEAFF. The CDR3 nucleotides are TGTGCCAGCAGTTACTCAGTACCCGATTGGAACACTGAAGCTTTCTTT.